The 19 T cell receptor beta chains below all came from one sample that was sequenced in a study of spatial heterogeneity in lung cancer. TCRdb called the 5' RACE reads again in MiXCR, with one record for every CDR3 protein. The profile shows 7,500 to 10,000 distinct CDR3 sequences, roughly an eighth of them singletons. Broader study findings: Tumors with more nonsynonymous mutations had more expanded intratumoral alpha and beta TCRs.

Time point indicated: sample taken at primary tumor resection. Their recognized antigens are unknown. The material was lung tumor tissue, obtained at surgery. The origin of the receptors is a male donor with early-stage non-small cell lung cancer.

This chain connects TRBV29-1 to TRBJ1-2, with TRBD1 identical over 8 bases. The ends lost 8 bases at V and 7 bases at J; junction bases unmatched: 9. The CDR3 spans 12 residues. Germline V gene lookup returns CDR1 SQVTM and CDR2 ANQGSEA. CDR3 amino acids: CSLTTGDSGYTF. CDR3 nucleotides: TGCAGCCTGACGACAGGGGATAGTGGCTACACCTTC.

Sample share makes this clonotype medium-sized. The chain carries TRBV12-3 or TRBV12-4 and TRBJ2-1; D possibly matches TRBD1 or TRBD2 (5 bases each). V was cut by 8 bases and J by 0 bases, with 8 bases left in between. CDR3 length equals 13 residues. CDR3 sequence reads: CASARGSYNEQFF. The CDR3 region has the DNA TGTGCCAGCGCGAGGGGCTCCTACAATGAGCAGTTCTTC.

The sample holds many counts of this clonotype. V is TRBV28 and J is TRBJ2-3, with D maybe TRBD2 (6 bases). This CDR3 comprises 13 residues. Germline lookup yields CDR1 MDHEN and CDR2 SYDVKM. Trimming pared 9 bases from V and 2 bases from J, leaving 12 bases between. CDR3 amino acids: CASSLAFTDTQYF. Here the CDR3 DNA reads TGTGCCAGTTCGCTAGCGTTCACAGATACGCAGTATTTT. The whole variable domain, remainder taken from reference TRBV28 and TRBJ2-3, is DVKVTQSSRYLVKRTGEKVFLECVQDMDHENMFWYRQDPGLGLRLIYFSYDVKMKEKGDIPEGYSVSREKKERFSLILESASTNQTSMYLCASSLAFTDTQYFGPGTRLTVL.

The chain couples TRBV5-4 to TRBJ2-3; possibly TRBD2 for D (5 bases). V was clipped by 3 bases and J by 5 bases, with 13 bases between them. This CDR3 has 14 residues. The germline gives CDR1 SGHNT, CDR2 YYREEE (reference sequence). The CDR3 loop reads CASSSGLIGDTQYF. CDR3 nucleotide sequence: TGTGCCAGCAGCTCAGGACTGATCGGAGATACGCAGTATTTT.

This clonotype showed up many times. V is TRBV6-2 or TRBV6-3 and J is TRBJ2-1; a weak D match, TRBD2 (6 bases). Per germline, CDR1 MNHEY and CDR2 SVGEGT. Trimming took off 0 bases at V and 8 bases at J, with 20 bases between the two ends. The CDR3 covers 17 residues. The CDR3 DNA follows: TGTGCCAGCAGTTACTCGATATTCAGCGGCGGAGGGGATGAGCAGTTCTTC. Translating it yields CASSYSIFSGGGDEQFF.

This clonotype was seen ten or more times. CDR3 sequence reads: CASSLGGTGGDTQYF. In DNA form, the CDR3 reads TGTGCCAGCAGCTTAGGAGGGACAGGGGGGGATACGCAGTATTTT. The V gene is TRBV7-2, the J gene TRBJ2-3, with 11 bases that match TRBD1. Germline loops: CDR1 SGHTA, CDR2 FQGNSA. The CDR3 runs 15 residues. V lost 1 base and J lost 6; bases outside the gene matches: 3.

This clonotype has a count of ten or more. This chain links TRBV20-1 with TRBJ2-7; 13 bases are shared with TRBD2. The CDR3 runs to 15 residues. CDR1 is DFQATT, CDR2 SNEGSKA, per germline (reference sequence). The J segment lost 3 bases and the V segment lost 2 bases, leaving 4 bases of the junction unmatched. The CDR3 sequence is CSARPGLAGDYEQYF. The CDR3 DNA follows: TGCAGTGCTAGACCCGGACTAGCGGGAGACTACGAGCAGTACTTC.

The sample holds many counts of this clonotype. The chain is built from TRBV7-3 and TRBJ2-4, with 11 bases lining up with TRBD1. Trimming cost V 11 bases and J 3 bases; bases outside gene matches: 18. This CDR3 region has 18 residues. Germline V lookup: CDR1 SGHTA, CDR2 FQGTGA. In DNA, the CDR3 is TGTGCCCCCCCGAGGACAGGGGGCAGGCTATTAGTCAAAAACATTCAGTACTTC. It translates to CAPPRTGGRLLVKNIQYF.

In this sample, this clonotype turned up many times. The chain is built from TRBV5-1 and TRBJ1-2, with TRBD1 as a possible D gene (6 bases). V was pared by 0 bases and J by 6 bases, with 12 bases between. This CDR3 has 14 amino acids. Germline CDR1 and CDR2: SGHRS and YFSETQ. CDR3 sequence: CASSLGTASDGYTF. Here the CDR3 DNA reads TGCGCCAGCAGCTTGGGGACAGCAAGCGATGGCTACACCTTC.

This clonotype was observed many times. This chain uses TRBV29-1 with TRBJ2-5, with no clear D. Germline V gene lookup returns CDR1 SQVTM and CDR2 ANQGSEA. The CDR3 is 12 amino acids. Trimming removed 4 bases from V and 1 base from J, with 7 bases in between. For the CDR3, the DNA is TGCAGCGTTGGAGAAGGCCAAGAGACCCAGTACTTC. Amino acids: CSVGEGQETQYF.

This clonotype was recorded at least ten times. The chain combines TRBV12-3 or TRBV12-4 with TRBJ2-7; 7 bases agree with TRBD1. The CDR3 spans 12 residues. Unmatched junction bases numbered 4, after V lost 9 bases and J lost 2 bases. The CDR3 DNA follows: TGTGCCAGATGGACAGGCCCCTACGAGCAGTACTTC. Translating it yields CARWTGPYEQYF.

This clonotype showed up many times. V is TRBV2 and J is TRBJ1-6, with D unresolved. Germline CDR1 is SNHLY and CDR2 is FYNNEI. Deletions cut 1 base from V and 5 bases from J, with 12 bases between. This CDR3 is built from 16 residues. The CDR3 loop is CASSEVGYFHNSPLHF. The CDR3 DNA follows: TGTGCCAGCAGTGAAGTGGGGTATTTCCATAATTCACCCCTCCACTTT.

This clonotype was detected ten times or more. The chain recombines TRBV20-1 with TRBJ1-5; D might be TRBD1 (6 bases). The CDR3 is made up of 13 amino acids. Trimming took 1 base from V and 3 from J, leaving 7 bases between them. Germline V gene lookup returns CDR1 DFQATT and CDR2 SNEGSKA (reference sequence). The CDR3: CSARGGLNQPQHF. CDR3 DNA: TGCAGTGCTAGAGGGGGGCTCAATCAGCCCCAGCATTTT.

V is TRBV20-1 and J is TRBJ2-3; TRBD2 aligns across 7 bases. This CDR3 region has 13 residues. V lost 6 bases to trimming and J lost 1 base; unmatched junction nucleotides: 4. From germline, CDR1 is DFQATT and CDR2 SNEGSKA (reference sequence). The CDR3 spells CSAQAGGTDTQYF. The CDR3, as DNA: TGCAGTGCGCAGGCGGGGGGCACAGATACGCAGTATTTT.

This clonotype appeared many times. The genes are TRBV7-8 and TRBJ2-7, with D unresolved. The V and J ends lost 1 base and 4 bases respectively, with 2 bases between them. The germline V gene encodes CDR1 SGHVS and CDR2 FQNEAQ. The CDR3 has 11 amino acids. The DNA of the CDR3 is TGTGCCAGCAGCTTAGATTACGAGCAGTACTTC. Its translation is CASSLDYEQYF.

The J gene is TRBJ2-3, the V gene TRBV27; D is ambiguous. The CDR3 contains 13 residues. The germline CDR1 and CDR2 sequences are MNHEY and SMNVEV (reference sequence). With 2 bases removed from V and 2 bases from J, the gap between germline ends came to 5 bases. The DNA of the CDR3 is TGTGCCAGCAGTTTAGGGGTCACAGATACGCAGTATTTT. As protein: CASSLGVTDTQYF.

This clonotype was found many times. The rearrangement links TRBV9 to TRBJ2-5; the D gene is possibly TRBD1 (6 bases). With 0 bases removed from V and 4 bases from J, the gap between germline ends came to 16 bases. Germline V gene sequence: CDR1 SGDLS, CDR2 YYNGEE. This CDR3 has 16 amino acids. The CDR3 sequence is CASSVGLQGPGETQYF. The CDR3 nucleotides are TGTGCCAGCAGCGTAGGGTTACAGGGACCGGGAGAGACCCAGTACTTC. The full variable domain, completed using reference TRBV9 and TRBJ2-5, is DSGVTQTPKHLITATGQRVTLRCSPRSGDLSVYWYQQSLDQGLQFLIQYYNGEERAKGNILERFSAQQFPDLHSELNLSSLELGDSALYFCASSVGLQGPGETQYFGPGTRLLVL.

This clonotype showed up many times. The rearrangement links TRBV27 to TRBJ2-1; TRBD2 agrees at 13 bases. V was pared by 0 bases and J by 1 base, with 6 bases of the junction left unmatched. Germline V gene lookup returns CDR1 MNHEY and CDR2 SMNVEV (reference sequence). The CDR3 length is 19 residues. The CDR3 here is CASSLSGLAGVRSYNEQFF. The CDR3 DNA follows: TGTGCCAGCAGTTTATCCGGACTAGCGGGAGTCCGGTCCTACAATGAGCAGTTCTTC.

This clonotype has a single count. Possible read error: a much larger clone is one base away. The chain recombines TRBV12-3 or TRBV12-4 with TRBJ1-5, with unresolved D. Trimming pared 6 bases from V and 0 bases from J, leaving 6 bases between. The CDR3 runs to 13 residues. The CDR3 DNA is TGTGCCAGCAGCGTGGGTAGCAATCAGCCCCAGCATTTT. Its protein is CASSVGSNQPQHF.